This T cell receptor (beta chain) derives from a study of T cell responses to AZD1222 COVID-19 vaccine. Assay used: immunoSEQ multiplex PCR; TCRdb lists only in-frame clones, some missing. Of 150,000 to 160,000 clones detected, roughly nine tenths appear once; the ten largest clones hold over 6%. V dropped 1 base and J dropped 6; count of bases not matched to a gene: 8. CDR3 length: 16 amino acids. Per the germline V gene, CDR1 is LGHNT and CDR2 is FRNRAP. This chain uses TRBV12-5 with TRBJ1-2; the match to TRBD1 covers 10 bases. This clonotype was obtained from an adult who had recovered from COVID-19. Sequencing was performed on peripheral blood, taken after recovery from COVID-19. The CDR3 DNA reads TGTGCTAGTGGTTTGGAGGGACAGGGGTCCCGTAATGGCTACACCTTC. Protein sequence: CASGLEGQGSRNGYTF.